This T cell receptor beta chain was found in a study of CXCR3-negative and CXCR3-positive naive CD8 T cells. Study information: The total count of TRB reads reached about 135 million, and each library contributed about 1.5 +/- 0.3 million. Whole-study results and caveats: In both naive subsets diversity was comparably high, whereas memory CD8+ cells showed much lower diversity. Comparison of naive cells showed more hydrophobic TRB CDR3s in CXCR3-positive than in CXCR3-negative naive cells.

The CDR3 loop spans 12 amino acids. The V gene's germline CDR1 is DFQATT and CDR2 SNEGSKA (reference sequence). 5' RACE that incorporated UMI labels was used to prepare the TRB cDNA libraries. TCRdb reprocessed the 5' RACE reads, with one entry per CDR3 protein and no DNA. This specimen shows 100,000 to 150,000 distinct CDR3 sequences; the ten leading clones hold 0.41%. Note on this clonotype: The antigen remains unidentified.

This sequence was found in a human donor in good health. Some clones in this sample may be carry-over from other donors' samples. The material sequenced was naive CXCR3+ CD8+ T cells from blood. The subset was: CD45RO-CCR7+CD27+CD95- naive CD8+ T cells expressing CXCR3 (TNR3+). The chain uses TRBV20-1 and TRBJ1-2; no DNA is available, so the TRBD1 call from TCRdb remains unchecked. The CDR3 sequence is CSARPRAYGYTF.